This TCR beta chain stems from a study of shared clonotypes between healthy human individuals. Findings and caveats of the study: Collection of samples was limited to blood; tissue repertoires likely differ.

Points on this clone: Its antigen remains unidentified.

The junction had 5 bases not matched to a gene; V was cut back by 0 bases and J by 3 bases. Germline values: CDR1 SGHVS, CDR2 FNYEAQ. This CDR3 spans 15 amino acids. The material for each subset, its genomic DNA, was split evenly across several immunoSEQ plates. Measured with immunoSEQ multiplex PCR; TCRdb has only the in-frame clones, and not every one. The data contain almost 700,000 clones, under 95% of them singletons. Positively selected for CCR7, the CD45RO-negative cells used as naive CD8 cells excluded terminally differentiated effector memory CD45RA+ cells. V gene TRBV7-6 combines with J gene TRBJ2-7; 7 positions agree with TRBD2. The sequenced sample consisted of naive CD8+ T cells sorted from blood. The clonotype was recovered from a man aged 25 to 40 in good health. CDR3 DNA sequence: TGTGCCAGCAGCTTAGCTAGCGGGCAGAACTACGAGCAGTACTTC. This codes for CASSLASGQNYEQYF.